This T cell receptor beta chain was identified during a study of blood T cells in healthy people across ages. A second about 7 to 11 cycle PCR used barcoded and J-beta primers. Sequencing of every sample gave 3 million or more CDR3-containing paired-end reads. TCRdb processed the 5' RACE reads anew with MiXCR; each CDR3 protein has one entry. Seen here are over 1,500,000 distinct CDR3 sequences, roughly 43% observed once, and the top ten hold more than 20%. Every donor provided approximately 10 milliliters of peripheral blood. The V gene lost 11 bases and the J gene lost 7 bases, with 14 bases spanning the gap. Germline V gene lookup returns CDR1 MNHEY and CDR2 SVGAGI. The CDR3 consists of 11 residues. There are a few counts of this clonotype.

The TCR was taken from a human donor in good health. The specimen sequenced was blood. The gene calls are TRBV6-5 and TRBJ1-1; D is possibly TRBD1 (5 bases). CDR3 sequence: CAARGFSEAFF. The CDR3 coding sequence is TGTGCCGCTAGGGGATTTAGTGAAGCTTTCTTT.